This TCR beta chain was identified in a study of blood T cell repertoires in COVID-19. V dropped 0 bases and J dropped 2; count of bases not matched to a gene: 2. Germline-derived CDR1 and CDR2 are SGDLS and YYNGEE. This CDR3 has 14 amino acids. The count of this clone is one. The protocol was immunoSEQ multiplex PCR, while the TCRdb copy is restricted to in-frame clones and leaves out a portion. The sample consists of approximately 76,000 clones, around 90% of them appearing once. The chain is built from TRBV9 and TRBJ2-7; TRBD1 aligns across 7 bases. The sequence derives from a man younger than 40 with acute or convalescent COVID-19. Specimen: peripheral blood. The CDR3 here is CASSVGDSPYEQYF. CDR3 in DNA: TGTGCCAGCAGCGTAGGGGACAGTCCCTACGAGCAGTACTTC.